This record looks at one T cell receptor beta chain sequence and its context. One end of the junction fails to match germline, which may point to a read error. Samples came from axillary lymph nodes draining the breast cancer. In TCRdb, the multiplex PCR reads were re-called with MiXCR into one record per CDR3 protein. The sample yields about 89,000 distinct CDR3 sequences, approximately 30% seen once. The sample comes from a study of breast tumors, draining lymph nodes, adjacent tissues. Germline V gene sequence: CDR1 DFQATT, CDR2 SNEGSKA (reference sequence). The CDR3 extends over 12 amino acids. This clonotype was obtained from a female donor with breast cancer. Some clones in this sample may be carry-over from other donors' samples. Input material: axillary lymph node tissue. The chain has TRBV20-1 and TRBJ2-3; no definite D call. CDR3 loop: CSARGPSGTHYF. CDR3 nucleotide sequence: TGCAGCGCTAGAGGTCCTAGTGGTACGCACTATTTT.